The next 17 T cell receptor beta chains were all read from a single sample in a study of spatial heterogeneity in lung cancer. Time point described: sample taken at primary tumor resection. The authors sequenced whole RNA from tumor, nontumor lung or frozen PBMC without sorting. From the 5' RACE reads, TCRdb called clonotypes with MiXCR, one entry per CDR3 protein. The data show approximately 52,000 distinct CDR3 sequences, less than 9% seen once. The sample here was PBMCs, taken at surgery. The source is a female donor with early-stage non-small cell lung cancer.

Many counts were recorded for this clonotype. This chain links TRBV12-3 or TRBV12-4 with TRBJ2-1; D is unresolved. Trimming stripped 2 bases from V and 9 bases from J, with 5 bases between. The CDR3 is made up of 11 amino acids. CDR3 DNA: TGTGCCAGCAGTTTAACGACTGAGCAGTTCTTC. This gives the protein CASSLTTEQFF.

The chain carries TRBV7-3 and TRBJ2-5; the match to TRBD2 covers 7 bases. Germline V CDR1 and CDR2: SGHTA, FQGTGA. With V trimmed by 5 bases and J by 5 bases, 5 bases remained unmatched. The CDR3 totals 13 residues. The CDR3 coding sequence is TGTGCCAGCAGCGGCCTGGGAGGGGAGACCCAGTACTTC. Its translation is CASSGLGGETQYF.

This clonotype was seen many times. The chain links TRBV7-2 to TRBJ2-2, with a possible D match to TRBD2 (5 bases). CDR3 length: 16 amino acids. The germline gives CDR1 SGHTA, CDR2 FQGNSA. V lost 5 bases, J lost 1 base, and 14 bases lay in between. The CDR3 spells CASSGSIGLNTGELFF. CDR3 DNA: TGTGCCAGCAGCGGGTCGATCGGACTGAACACCGGGGAGCTGTTTTTT.

This clonotype appeared many times. The chain links TRBV5-1 to TRBJ2-7; D remains unclear. This CDR3 has 14 amino acids. V was trimmed by 0 bases and J by 1 base, leaving 8 bases between them. The germline V gene has CDR1 SGHRS and CDR2 YFSETQ. This CDR3 reads CASSLGWQSYEQYF. The CDR3, as DNA: TGCGCCAGCAGCTTGGGTTGGCAGTCCTACGAGCAGTACTTC.

At least ten counts were recorded for this clonotype. V usage is TRBV29-1 and J usage is TRBJ2-5, with D perhaps assigned TRBD1 or TRBD2 (6 bases each). The CDR3 totals 13 residues. CDR1 and CDR2 from the germline V gene are SQVTM and ANQGSEA. Deletions cut 4 bases from V and 5 bases from J, with 14 bases between. The CDR3 is CSVAGGGRETQYF. The CDR3 nucleotides are TGCAGCGTTGCCGGAGGGGGGAGGGAGACCCAGTACTTC.

In this sample, this clonotype turned up a few times. The rearrangement links TRBV3-1 to TRBJ1-5; no reliable D call. The germline CDR1 and CDR2 sequences are LGHDT and YNNKEL (reference sequence). V shed 2 bases and J shed 2 bases, with 7 bases lying between them. This CDR3 comprises 14 residues. The chain's CDR3 is CASSQNWGNQPQHF. The CDR3 bases are TGTGCCAGCAGCCAAAATTGGGGCAATCAGCCCCAGCATTTT.

This clonotype was detected ten times or more. This chain joins TRBV7-8 and TRBJ1-5; 7 bases align to TRBD1. CDR1 is SGHVS, CDR2 FQNEAQ, per germline. This CDR3 has 14 residues. V lost 4 bases, J lost 4 bases, and 4 bases stayed unmatched. Here the CDR3 DNA reads TGTGCCAGCAGCTCCGACAGGGAGAATCAGCCCCAGCATTTT. It yields the protein CASSSDRENQPQHF.

In this sample, this clonotype turned up many times. Here the CDR3 DNA reads TGTGCCAGCACCAGGACTAGCGGAAACACAGATACGCAGTATTTT. It translates to CASTRTSGNTDTQYF. This chain links TRBV2 with TRBJ2-3; 10 nucleotides align to TRBD2. CDR3 size: 15 residues. Germline loops: CDR1 SNHLY, CDR2 FYNNEI. V lost 7 bases to trimming and J lost 2 bases; unmatched junction nucleotides: 6.

This clonotype was counted many times. This chain uses TRBV20-1 with TRBJ2-3; no definite D call. Trimming stripped 6 bases from V and 5 bases from J, with 12 bases between. Germline assignment: CDR1 DFQATT and CDR2 SNEGSKA (reference sequence). The CDR3 spans 12 residues. The CDR3 reads CSAPGPRDTQYF. CDR3 nucleotide sequence: TGCAGTGCCCCCGGCCCAAGAGATACGCAGTATTTT.

This clonotype was counted ten times or more. The chain uses TRBV29-1 and TRBJ2-5; 10 positions match TRBD2. After removal of 6 bases from V and 5 bases from J, the junction contained 6 bases not matched to a gene. This CDR3 comprises 13 residues. The V gene's germline CDR1 is SQVTM and CDR2 ANQGSEA. The CDR3 loop reads CSVVAGGFETQYF. The CDR3 DNA follows: TGCAGCGTGGTAGCGGGGGGATTCGAGACCCAGTACTTC.

This clonotype was counted ten times or more. The rearrangement links TRBV7-9 to TRBJ2-7; D tentatively fits TRBD1 or TRBD2 (5 bases each). This CDR3 region has 14 residues. The V gene's germline CDR1 is SEHNR and CDR2 FQNEAQ (reference sequence). Trimming took off 5 bases at V and 6 bases at J, with 17 bases between the two ends. Here the CDR3 DNA reads TGTGCCAGCAGCCTCGACGTTGGGGGTGGCGAGCAGTACTTC. Translation: CASSLDVGGGEQYF.

The rearrangement uses TRBV27 and TRBJ2-3, with D tentatively TRBD2 (5 bases). CDR3 size: 16 residues. Trimming stripped 5 bases from V and 6 bases from J, with 21 bases between. Germline V gene sequence: CDR1 MNHEY, CDR2 SMNVEV (reference sequence). This CDR3 is CASSPSRVGREDTQYF. Here the CDR3 DNA reads TGTGCCAGCAGTCCCTCCCGGGTGGGAAGGGAGGATACGCAGTATTTT.

This clonotype has a count of ten or more. V and J are TRBV29-1 and TRBJ2-2, with D unresolved. CDR1 is SQVTM, CDR2 ANQGSEA, per germline. This CDR3 spans 12 amino acids. V was clipped by 6 bases and J by 5 bases, with 10 bases between them. This chain's CDR3 is CSVPGVTGELFF. For the CDR3, the DNA is TGCAGCGTACCTGGAGTGACCGGGGAGCTGTTTTTT.

This chain links TRBV12-3 or TRBV12-4 with TRBJ1-6; the match to TRBD1 covers 8 bases. The length of the CDR3 is 13 residues. V shed 8 bases and J 9 bases; nucleotides not matched to a gene: 6. The DNA for the CDR3 is TGTGCCAGCTCAAGGACAGGGAGTTCACCCCTCCACTTT. Translation: CASSRTGSSPLHF.

Many counts were recorded for this clonotype. The rearrangement joins TRBV29-1 to TRBJ1-1; perhaps TRBD1 as D (5 bases). This CDR3 contains 13 residues. Germline CDR1 and CDR2: SQVTM and ANQGSEA. V shed 4 bases and J shed 5 bases, with 14 bases lying between them. CDR3 coding DNA: TGCAGCGTTGGACACTCACGGGGGACTGAAGCTTTCTTT. This translates into CSVGHSRGTEAFF. Full variable domain (missing parts from reference TRBV29-1 and TRBJ1-1): SAVISQKPSRDICQRGTSLTIQCQVDSQVTMMFWYRQQPGQSLTLIATANQGSEATYESGFVIDKFPISRPNLTFSTLTVSNMSPEDSSIYLCSVGHSRGTEAFFGQGTRLTVV.

The V gene is TRBV4-2, the J gene TRBJ2-2; 10 positions agree with TRBD2. The CDR3 runs 15 residues. Unmatched junction bases numbered 3, after V lost 4 bases and J lost 4 bases. CDR1 is LGHNA and CDR2 is YNFKEQ in the germline V gene. CDR3 nucleotide sequence: TGTGCCAGCAGCCTGGGACTAGCGATCACCGGGGAGCTGTTTTTT. Protein product: CASSLGLAITGELFF.

This clonotype was seen many times. The V gene is TRBV7-9, the J gene TRBJ2-1, with D hard to call. The CDR3 runs to 16 residues. Germline V gene sequence: CDR1 SEHNR, CDR2 FQNEAQ (reference sequence). Trimming removed 1 base from V and 0 bases from J, with 10 bases in between. Here the CDR3 DNA reads TGTGCCAGCAGCTTAGGGGGTCCGAGCTCCTACAATGAGCAGTTCTTC. Its protein product is CASSLGGPSSYNEQFF.